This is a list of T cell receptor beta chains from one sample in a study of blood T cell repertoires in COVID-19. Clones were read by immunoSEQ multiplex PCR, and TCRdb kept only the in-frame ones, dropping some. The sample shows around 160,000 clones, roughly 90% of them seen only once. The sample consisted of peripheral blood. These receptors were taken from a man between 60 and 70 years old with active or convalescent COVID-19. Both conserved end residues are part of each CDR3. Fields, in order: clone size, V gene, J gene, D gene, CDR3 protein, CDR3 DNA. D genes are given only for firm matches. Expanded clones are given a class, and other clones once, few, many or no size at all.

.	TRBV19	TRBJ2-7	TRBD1	CASSIDGDRAGYEQYF	TGTGCCAGTAGTATAGATGGGGACAGGGCCGGCTACGAGCAGTACTTC
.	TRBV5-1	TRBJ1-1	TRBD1	CASSSGQGGWTEAFF	TGCGCCAGCAGCTCCGGACAGGGGGGGTGGACTGAAGCTTTCTTT
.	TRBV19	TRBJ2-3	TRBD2	CASSETSGGPSTDTQYF	TGTGCCAGTAGTGAGACTAGCGGGGGGCCTAGCACAGATACGCAGTATTTT
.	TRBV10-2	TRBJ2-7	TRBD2	CASRRGGASLQGEQYF	TGCGCCAGCAGGCGGGGAGGGGCCTCGCTCCAGGGCGAGCAGTACTTC
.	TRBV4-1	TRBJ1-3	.	CASSVLTSGNTIYF	TGCGCCAGCAGCGTACTTACCTCTGGAAACACCATATATTTT
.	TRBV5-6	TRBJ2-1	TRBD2	CASSLGGGRGEQFF	TGTGCCAGCAGCTTGGGCGGGGGGCGAGGTGAGCAGTTCTTC
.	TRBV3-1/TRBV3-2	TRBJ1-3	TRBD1	CASSPRDRLVTGNTIYF	TGTGCCAGCAGCCCCCGGGACAGGTTGGTAACTGGAAACACCATATATTTT
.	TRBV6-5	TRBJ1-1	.	CASKGFTEAFF	TGTGCCAGCAAGGGGTTCACTGAAGCTTTCTTT
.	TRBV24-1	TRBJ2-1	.	CATCQGTSSYNEQFF	TGTGCCACCTGTCAGGGGACGAGCTCCTACAATGAGCAGTTCTTC
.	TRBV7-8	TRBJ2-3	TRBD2	CASSLGTSGGQDTQYF	TGTGCCAGCAGCTTAGGGACTAGCGGGGGGCAAGATACGCAGTATTTT
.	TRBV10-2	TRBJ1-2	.	CASSEVSYIGYTF	TGCGCCAGCAGTGAAGTGTCCTATATTGGCTACACCTTC
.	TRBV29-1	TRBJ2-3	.	CSVEEGRAADTQYF	TGCAGCGTTGAGGAGGGAAGGGCTGCGGATACGCAGTATTTT
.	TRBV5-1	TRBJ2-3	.	CASSPGTSTDTQYF	TGCGCCAGCAGCCCAGGGACAAGCACAGATACGCAGTATTTT
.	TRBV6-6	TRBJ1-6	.	CASSPPLDNSPLHF	TGTGCCAGCAGCCCCCCTTTAGATAATTCACCCCTCCACTTT
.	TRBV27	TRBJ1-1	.	CASSLGQSWDTEAFF	TGTGCCAGCAGTTTAGGACAGTCGTGGGACACTGAAGCTTTCTTT
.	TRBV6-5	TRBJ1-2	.	CATRQNYGYTF	TGTGCCACCAGACAGAACTATGGCTACACCTTC
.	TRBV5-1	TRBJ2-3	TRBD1	CASSLAGTGVTDTQYF	TGCGCCAGCAGCTTGGCAGGGACAGGGGTCACAGATACGCAGTATTTT
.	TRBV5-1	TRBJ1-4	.	CASSSFWGGATNEKLFF	TGCGCCAGCAGCTCCTTTTGGGGAGGGGCAACTAATGAAAAACTGTTTTTT
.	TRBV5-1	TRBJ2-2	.	CASSLAEGAGELFF	TGCGCCAGCAGCTTGGCCGAGGGGGCCGGGGAGCTGTTTTTT
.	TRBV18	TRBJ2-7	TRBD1	CASSPMTGEYYEQYF	TGTGCCAGCTCACCAATGACAGGGGAGTACTACGAGCAGTACTTC
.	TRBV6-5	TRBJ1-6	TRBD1	CASSGTGASPLHF	TGTGCCAGCAGCGGAACAGGGGCTTCACCCCTCCACTTT
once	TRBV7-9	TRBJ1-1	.	CASSSPGGGSGDTEAFF	TGTGCCAGCAGCTCGCCGGGTGGGGGTTCGGGAGACACTGAAGCTTTCTTT
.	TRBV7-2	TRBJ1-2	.	CASSPHSGDYGYTF	TGTGCCAGCAGCCCCCACTCAGGGGACTATGGCTACACCTTC
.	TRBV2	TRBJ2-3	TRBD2	CASSGVKGLAGLAGTDTQYF	TGTGCCAGCAGTGGAGTAAAGGGACTAGCGGGCTTGGCGGGTACAGATACGCAGTATTTT
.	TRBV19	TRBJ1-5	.	CASSPGRDQPQHF	TGTGCCAGTAGTCCCGGGAGGGATCAGCCCCAGCATTTT
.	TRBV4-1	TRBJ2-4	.	CASSQDRGQSLGAKNIQYF	TGCGCCAGCAGCCAAGATCGAGGACAGTCCCTGGGGGCCAAAAACATTCAGTACTTC
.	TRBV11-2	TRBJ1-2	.	CASSWSGEGVGGYTF	TGTGCCAGCAGCTGGTCCGGGGAAGGAGTGGGTGGCTACACCTTC
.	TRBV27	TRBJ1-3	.	CASSSGPGNTIYF	TGTGCCAGCAGTTCAGGGCCTGGAAACACCATATATTTT
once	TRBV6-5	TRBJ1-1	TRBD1	CASSYLWRGRNTEAFF	TGTGCCAGCAGTTACCTGTGGAGGGGGCGTAATACTGAAGCTTTCTTT
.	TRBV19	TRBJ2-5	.	CASTHTGRAVQETQYF	TGTGCCAGTACCCACACGGGCAGGGCCGTCCAAGAGACCCAGTACTTC
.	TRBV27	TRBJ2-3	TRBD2	CASSFLGLASWTQYF	TGTGCCAGCAGTTTTCTGGGACTAGCATCGTGGACGCAGTATTTT
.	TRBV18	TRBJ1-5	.	CASSPGGGQPQHF	TGTGCCAGCTCACCAGGGGGAGGTCAGCCCCAGCATTTT
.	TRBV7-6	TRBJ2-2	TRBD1	CASSAFYGTGNTGELFF	TGTGCCAGCAGCGCCTTTTATGGGACAGGGAACACCGGGGAGCTGTTTTTT
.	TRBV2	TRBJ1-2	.	CASTGNYGYTF	TGTGCCAGTACAGGAAACTATGGCTACACCTTC
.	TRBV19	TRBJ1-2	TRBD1	CASSIEAGGILWYGYTF	TGTGCCAGTAGTATCGAGGCAGGGGGCATTCTATGGTATGGCTACACCTTC
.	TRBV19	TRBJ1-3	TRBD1	CASIGGLPSGNTIYF	TGTGCCAGTATAGGGGGCCTCCCCTCTGGAAACACCATATATTTT
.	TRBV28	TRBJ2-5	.	CASSLSFGLAQETQYF	TGTGCCAGCAGTTTATCTTTCGGCCTAGCTCAAGAGACCCAGTACTTC
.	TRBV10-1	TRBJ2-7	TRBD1	CASSEGQGAGYEQYF	TGCGCCAGCAGTGAGGGACAGGGGGCTGGCTACGAGCAGTACTTC
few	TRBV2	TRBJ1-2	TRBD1	CASRQGETNYGYTF	TGTGCCAGCAGACAGGGGGAGACAAACTATGGCTACACCTTC